This TCR beta chain was identified in a study of blood T cell repertoires in COVID-19. Background on the study: COVID-19 samples from acute and convalescent phases originated in the United States, Italy and Spain. T cells, B-cell-depleted T cells, or PBMCs provided the cDNA or gDNA that served as material.

The CDR3 has 15 residues. Germline V gene data show CDR1 as KGHDR and CDR2 as SFDVKD. J lost 8 bases, V lost 3 bases, and 6 bases had no gene match. This table comes from immunoSEQ multiplex PCR, and its TCRdb copy is limited to in-frame clones, with some not included. The table has around 49,000 clones, around 86% seen once. Sequenced sample: peripheral blood. This receptor was identified in a woman over 75 with COVID-19, enrolled during active disease. The rearrangement joins TRBV24-1 to TRBJ2-1, with 10 bases that match TRBD2. CDR3 in amino acids: CATSDASGRSHEQFF. DNA for the CDR3: TGTGCCACCAGTGATGCTAGCGGGAGAAGCCATGAGCAGTTCTTC.